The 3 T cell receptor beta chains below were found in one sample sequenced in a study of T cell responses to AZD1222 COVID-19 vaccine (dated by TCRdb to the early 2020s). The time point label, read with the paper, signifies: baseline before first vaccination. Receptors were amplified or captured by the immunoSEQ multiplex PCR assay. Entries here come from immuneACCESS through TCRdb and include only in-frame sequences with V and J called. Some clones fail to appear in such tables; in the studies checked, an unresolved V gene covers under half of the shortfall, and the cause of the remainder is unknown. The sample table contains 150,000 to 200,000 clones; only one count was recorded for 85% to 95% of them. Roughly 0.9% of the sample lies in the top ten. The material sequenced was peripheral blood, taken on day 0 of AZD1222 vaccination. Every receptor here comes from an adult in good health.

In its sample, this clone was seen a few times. The CDR3 DNA follows: TGTGCCAGCAGCTATTTTGGAACTGAAGCTTTCTTT. Its protein product is CASSYFGTEAFF. The chain employs TRBV11-3 and TRBJ1-1; no reliable D call. Germline CDR1 and CDR2: SGHNT and YENEEA. CDR3 size: 12 residues. V was cut by 4 bases and J by 5 bases, with 8 bases left in between.

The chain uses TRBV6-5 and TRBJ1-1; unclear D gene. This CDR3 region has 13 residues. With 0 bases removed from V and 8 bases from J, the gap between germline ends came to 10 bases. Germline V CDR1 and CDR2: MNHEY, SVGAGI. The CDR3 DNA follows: TGTGCCAGCAGTTACTCTGAAGTTGCAGAAGCTTTCTTT. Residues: CASSYSEVAEAFF.

The CDR3 bases are TGCGCCAGCAGCTGGGGACAGACGAACACCGGGGAGCTGTTTTTT. Its protein product is CASSWGQTNTGELFF. The chain links TRBV5-1 to TRBJ2-2; 7 positions agree with TRBD1. J lost 0 bases, V lost 3 bases, and 2 bases had no gene match. CDR1 and CDR2 from the germline V gene are SGHRS and YFSETQ. The CDR3 is 15 residues long.